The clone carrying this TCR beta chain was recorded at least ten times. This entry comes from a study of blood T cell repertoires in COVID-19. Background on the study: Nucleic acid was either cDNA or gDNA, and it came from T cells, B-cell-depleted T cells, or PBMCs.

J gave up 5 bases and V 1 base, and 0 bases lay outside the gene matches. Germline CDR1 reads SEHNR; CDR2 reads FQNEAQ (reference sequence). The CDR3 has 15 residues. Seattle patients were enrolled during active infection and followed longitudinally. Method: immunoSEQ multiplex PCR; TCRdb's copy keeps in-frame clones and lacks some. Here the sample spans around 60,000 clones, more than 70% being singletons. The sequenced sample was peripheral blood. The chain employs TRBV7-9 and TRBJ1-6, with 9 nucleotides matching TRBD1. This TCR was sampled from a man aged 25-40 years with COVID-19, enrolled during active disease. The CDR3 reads CASSLGDRDNSPLHF. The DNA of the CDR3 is TGTGCCAGCAGCTTAGGGGACAGGGATAATTCACCCCTCCACTTT.